This is a list of T cell receptor beta chains from one sample in a study of cytomegalovirus exposure and HLA in healthy donors. Profiling relied on immunoSEQ multiplex PCR, and the TCRdb table lists in-frame clones only, not all of them. The data contain tens of thousands of clones, under 80% of them singletons. The sample consisted of PBMCs. The receptors were sampled from a man aged 60-69 years in good health and CMV-seropositive. CDR3s include the opening cysteine and the closing phenylalanine or tryptophan. The D gene is left open where the match is weak. A clone size is listed for some rows: how often the clone was seen (once, few, many), or a class if it is expanded.

v_call	d_call	clone_size	j_call	cdr3_nt	cdr3_aa
TRBV6-5	TRBD2	.	TRBJ2-2	TGTGCCAGCAGTTACTCCGGGGGGGCCCGTTCCGGGGAGCTGTTTTTT	CASSYSGGARSGELFF
TRBV6-5	.	.	TRBJ2-7	TGTGCCAGCAGTTACGTCAGTACGTCACCACCCTACGAGCAGTACTTC	CASSYVSTSPPYEQYF
TRBV5-1	.	once	TRBJ1-3	TGCGCCAGCAGCCCCTTGGACTTTAGAAACACCATATATTTT	CASSPLDFRNTIYF
TRBV28	.	.	TRBJ2-2	TGTGCCAGCAGGGTACAGGGAAGGACCGGGGAGCTGTTTTTT	CASRVQGRTGELFF
TRBV15	.	.	TRBJ2-7	TGTGCCACCAGCAGAGGGGACTTCTCCTACGAGCAGTACTTC	CATSRGDFSYEQYF
TRBV6-1	TRBD2	.	TRBJ2-7	TGTGCCAGCAAACCTAGCGGTGCCTACGAGCAGTACTTC	CASKPSGAYEQYF
TRBV5-1	TRBD1	.	TRBJ2-3	TGCGCCAGCAGGTCGGGACAGAGCACAGATGCGCAGTATTTT	CASRSGQSTDAQYF
TRBV30	TRBD1	.	TRBJ1-5	TGTGCCTGCGGCGAGGGGGCAAACAATCAGCCCCAGCATTTT	CACGEGANNQPQHF
TRBV19	TRBD1	once	TRBJ1-6	TGTGGATCGAGAGGGGGACAGGGGAATTCACCCCTCCACTTT	CGSRGGQGNSPLHF
TRBV9	.	.	TRBJ1-2	TGTGCCAGCAGCGCCCTTGGGGGGAACTATGGCTACACCTTC	CASSALGGNYGYTF
TRBV7-9	TRBD1	.	TRBJ2-5	TGTGCCAGCAGCTCTGGACAGGGGGCTCTGGAGACCCAGTACTTC	CASSSGQGALETQYF
TRBV28	.	.	TRBJ1-6	TGTGCCAGCAGTCACCCACAGGGCCCCTACAATTCACCCCTCCACTTT	CASSHPQGPYNSPLHF
TRBV6-6	.	once	TRBJ2-7	TGTGCCAGCAGTAAACCTCAGGGTGGATTCTACGAGCAGTACTTC	CASSKPQGGFYEQYF
TRBV6-5	TRBD1	.	TRBJ2-1	TGTGCCAGCAGTTCCGACAGGGGATTCTACAATGAGCAGTTCTTC	CASSSDRGFYNEQFF
TRBV11-2	.	.	TRBJ2-1	TGTGCCAGCAGCCGTACTCGACAGAGCTCCTACAATGAGCAGTTCTTC	CASSRTRQSSYNEQFF
TRBV9	.	.	TRBJ1-5	TGTGCCAGCAGCGTAGGAGGCACGAATCAGCCCCAGCATTTT	CASSVGGTNQPQHF
TRBV28	TRBD2	.	TRBJ2-7	TGTGCCAGCAGACCACTAGCGGGAGCCTACGAGCAGTACTTC	CASRPLAGAYEQYF
TRBV5-8	.	.	TRBJ2-1	TGTGCCAGCACCATGACAGGCTCCTACAATGAGCAGTTCTTC	CASTMTGSYNEQFF
TRBV5-5	.	.	TRBJ1-2	TGTGCCAGCAGCCCAATGGAGGGACGGTCGGGCTACACCTTC	CASSPMEGRSGYTF
TRBV5-8	.	once	TRBJ1-2	TGTGCCAGCAGCTTGGCCGTGCAGGTTGGCTACACCTTC	CASSLAVQVGYTF
TRBV5-1	.	.	TRBJ1-6	TGCGCCAGCAGCTTGGGACACTATAATTCACCCCTCCACTTT	CASSLGHYNSPLHF
TRBV4-1	.	.	TRBJ2-7	TGCGCCAGCAGCCAAGACAGTTTTTCCTACGAGCAGTACTTC	CASSQDSFSYEQYF
TRBV15	.	.	TRBJ2-5	TGTGCCACCAGCAGTTCAGGGGTTAGGGAGACCCAGTACTTC	CATSSSGVRETQYF
TRBV5-4	.	.	TRBJ1-2	TGTGCCAGCAGCTTGCAGTTTCACAGCCTAAATGGCTACACCTTC	CASSLQFHSLNGYTF
TRBV28	.	.	TRBJ1-2	TGTGCCAGCAGCCAAGGACAGAGCACCTCTTATGGCTACACCTTC	CASSQGQSTSYGYTF
TRBV6-5	.	.	TRBJ2-6	TGTGCCAGCTCCATCAGTCGCTCTGGGGCCAACGTCCTGACTTTC	CASSISRSGANVLTF
TRBV19	.	.	TRBJ2-7	TGTGCCAGTAGTATATCCGGCAGGGGCGACGAGCAGTACTTC	CASSISGRGDEQYF
TRBV7-9	TRBD2	.	TRBJ2-1	TGTGCCAGCAGCTTCGGACTAGCAGAGTACAATGAGCAGTTCTTC	CASSFGLAEYNEQFF
TRBV12-5	TRBD1	.	TRBJ2-5	TGTGCTAGTGGGGACAGGGGGCGAGAGACCCAGTACTTC	CASGDRGRETQYF
TRBV29-1	TRBD2	.	TRBJ2-5	TGCAGCGTCGGACTAGAGGTAGAGACCCAGTACTTC	CSVGLEVETQYF
TRBV6-6	.	.	TRBJ1-4	TGTGCCAGCGGGGGCCTTGCAACTAATGAAAAACTGTTTTTT	CASGGLATNEKLFF
TRBV19	.	.	TRBJ2-1	TGTGCCAGTAGTTTATACCGGGGTTATGGTAGTGAGCAGTTCTTC	CASSLYRGYGSEQFF